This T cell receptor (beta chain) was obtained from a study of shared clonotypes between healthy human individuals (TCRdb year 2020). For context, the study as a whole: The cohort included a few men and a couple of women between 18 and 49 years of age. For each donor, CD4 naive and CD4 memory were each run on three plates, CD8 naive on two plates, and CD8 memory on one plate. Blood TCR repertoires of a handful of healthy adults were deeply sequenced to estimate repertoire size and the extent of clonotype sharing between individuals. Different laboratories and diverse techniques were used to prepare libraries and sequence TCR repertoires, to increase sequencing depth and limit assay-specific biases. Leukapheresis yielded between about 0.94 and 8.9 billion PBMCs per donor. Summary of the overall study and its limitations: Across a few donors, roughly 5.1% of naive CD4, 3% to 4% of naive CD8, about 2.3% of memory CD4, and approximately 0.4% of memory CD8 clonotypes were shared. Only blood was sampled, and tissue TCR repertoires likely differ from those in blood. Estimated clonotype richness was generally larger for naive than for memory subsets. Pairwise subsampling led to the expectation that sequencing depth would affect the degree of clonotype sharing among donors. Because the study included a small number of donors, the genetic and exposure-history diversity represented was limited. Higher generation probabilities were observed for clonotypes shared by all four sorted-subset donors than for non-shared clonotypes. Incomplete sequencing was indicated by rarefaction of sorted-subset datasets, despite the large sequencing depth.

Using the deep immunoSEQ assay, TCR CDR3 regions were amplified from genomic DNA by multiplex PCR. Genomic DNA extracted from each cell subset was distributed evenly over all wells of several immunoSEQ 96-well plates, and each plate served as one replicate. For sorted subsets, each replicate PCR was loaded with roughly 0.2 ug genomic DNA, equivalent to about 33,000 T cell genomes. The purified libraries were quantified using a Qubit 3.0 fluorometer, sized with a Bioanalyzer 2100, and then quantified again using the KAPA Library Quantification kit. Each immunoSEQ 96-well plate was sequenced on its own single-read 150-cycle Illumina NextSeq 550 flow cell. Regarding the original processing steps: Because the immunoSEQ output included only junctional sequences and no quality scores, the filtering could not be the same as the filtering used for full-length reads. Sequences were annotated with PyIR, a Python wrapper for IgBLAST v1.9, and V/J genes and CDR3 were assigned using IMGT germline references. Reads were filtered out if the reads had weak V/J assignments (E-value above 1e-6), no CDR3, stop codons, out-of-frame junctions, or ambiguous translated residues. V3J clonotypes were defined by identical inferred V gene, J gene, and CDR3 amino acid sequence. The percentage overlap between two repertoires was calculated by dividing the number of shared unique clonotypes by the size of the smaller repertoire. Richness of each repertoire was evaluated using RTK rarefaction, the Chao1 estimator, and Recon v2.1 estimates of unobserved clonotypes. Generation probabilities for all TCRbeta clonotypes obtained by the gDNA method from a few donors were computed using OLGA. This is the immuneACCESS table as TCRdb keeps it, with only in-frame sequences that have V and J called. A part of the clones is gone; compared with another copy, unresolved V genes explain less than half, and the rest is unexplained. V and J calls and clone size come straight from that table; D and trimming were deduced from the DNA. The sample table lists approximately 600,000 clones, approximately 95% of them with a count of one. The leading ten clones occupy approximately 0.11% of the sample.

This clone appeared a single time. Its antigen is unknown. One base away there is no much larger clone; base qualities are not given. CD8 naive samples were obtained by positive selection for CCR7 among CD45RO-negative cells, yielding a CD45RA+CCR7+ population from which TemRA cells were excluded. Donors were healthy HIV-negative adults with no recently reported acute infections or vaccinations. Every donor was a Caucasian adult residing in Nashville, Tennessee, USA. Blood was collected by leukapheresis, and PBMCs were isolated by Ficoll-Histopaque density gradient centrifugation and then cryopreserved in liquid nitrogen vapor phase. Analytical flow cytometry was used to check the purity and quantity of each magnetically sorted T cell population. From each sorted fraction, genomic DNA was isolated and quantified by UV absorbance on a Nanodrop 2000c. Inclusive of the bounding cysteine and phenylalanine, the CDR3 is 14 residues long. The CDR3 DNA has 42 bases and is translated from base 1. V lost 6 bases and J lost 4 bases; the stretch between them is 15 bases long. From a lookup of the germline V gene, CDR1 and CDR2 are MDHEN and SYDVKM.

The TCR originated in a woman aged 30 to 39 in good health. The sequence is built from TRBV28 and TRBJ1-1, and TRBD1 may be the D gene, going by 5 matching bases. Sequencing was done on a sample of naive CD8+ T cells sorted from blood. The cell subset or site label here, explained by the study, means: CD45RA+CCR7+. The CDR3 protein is CASSFPGGGTEAFF. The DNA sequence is TGTGCCAGCAGCTTCCCCGGTGGGGGCACTGAAGCTTTCTTT.